There are many counts of the clone carrying this T cell receptor (beta chain). The sample comes from a study of T-cell reconstitution after alpha-beta-depleted transplantation in children. Library preparation (for TCRbeta) was performed with unique molecular identifiers. TCRdb analysed the PCR reads with MiXCR anew, one entry per CDR3 protein. Of around 500,000 distinct CDR3 sequences detected, around 12% appear once; the ten largest clones hold around 6%. With V trimmed by 1 base and J by 0 bases, 15 bases remained unmatched. The V gene's germline CDR1 is SGHRS and CDR2 YFSETQ. The CDR3 has 20 residues.

This material consisted of PBMCs from the stem cell graft donor, taken from the stem cell graft. The gene calls are TRBV5-1 and TRBJ2-3, with 9 bases lining up with TRBD2. This TCR derives from a human donor who donated a stem cell graft to a child with combined immunodeficiency. CDR3 sequence: CASSLLSYLSGSDSTDTQYF. The CDR3 region has the DNA TGCGCCAGCAGCTTGCTAAGCTACCTTAGCGGGAGCGACAGCACAGATACGCAGTATTTT. Based on the CDR3 plus reference TRBV5-1 and TRBJ2-3, the full variable domain is KAGVTQTPRYLIKTRGQQVTLSCSPISGHRSVSWYQQTPGQGLQFLFEYFSETQRNKGNFPGRFSGRQFSNSRSEMNVSTLELGDSALYLCASSLLSYLSGSDSTDTQYFGPGTRLTVL.